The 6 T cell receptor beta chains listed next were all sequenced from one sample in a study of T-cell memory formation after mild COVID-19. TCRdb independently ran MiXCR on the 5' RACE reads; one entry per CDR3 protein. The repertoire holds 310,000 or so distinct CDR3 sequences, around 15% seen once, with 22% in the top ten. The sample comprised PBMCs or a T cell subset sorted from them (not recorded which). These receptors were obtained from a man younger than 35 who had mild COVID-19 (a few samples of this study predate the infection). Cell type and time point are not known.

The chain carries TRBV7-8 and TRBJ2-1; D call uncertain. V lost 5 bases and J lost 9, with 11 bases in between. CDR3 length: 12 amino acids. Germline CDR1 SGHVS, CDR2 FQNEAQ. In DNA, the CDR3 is TGTGCCAGCAGCAACCTCCGGAGTGAGCAGTTCTTC. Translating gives CASSNLRSEQFF. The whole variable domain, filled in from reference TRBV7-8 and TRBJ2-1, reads GAGVSQSPRYKVAKRGQDVALRCDPISGHVSLFWYQQALGQGPEFLTYFQNEAQLDKSGLPSDRFFAERPEGSVSTLKIQRTQQEDSAVYLCASSNLRSEQFFGPGTRLTVL.

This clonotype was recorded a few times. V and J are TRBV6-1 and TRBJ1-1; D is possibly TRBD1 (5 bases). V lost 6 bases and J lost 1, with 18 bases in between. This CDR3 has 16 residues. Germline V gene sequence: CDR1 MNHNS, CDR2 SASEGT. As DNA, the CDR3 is TGTGCCAGCAGCCGGTTTCGAGGGCAGGGGAACACTGAAGCTTTCTTT. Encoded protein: CASSRFRGQGNTEAFF.

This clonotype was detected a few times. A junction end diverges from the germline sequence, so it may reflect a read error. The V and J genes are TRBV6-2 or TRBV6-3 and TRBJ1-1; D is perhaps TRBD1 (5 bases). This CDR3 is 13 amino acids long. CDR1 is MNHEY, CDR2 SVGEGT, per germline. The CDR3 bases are TGTGCCAGCAACCCGGGACCGTTCACTGAAGCCTTCTTT. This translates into CASNPGPFTEAFF.

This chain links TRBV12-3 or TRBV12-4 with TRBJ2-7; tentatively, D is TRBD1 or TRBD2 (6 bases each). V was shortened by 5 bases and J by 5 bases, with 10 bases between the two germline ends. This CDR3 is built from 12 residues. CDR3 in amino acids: CASSRRGDEQYF. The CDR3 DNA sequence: TGTGCCAGCAGTCGAAGGGGGGACGAGCAGTACTTC.

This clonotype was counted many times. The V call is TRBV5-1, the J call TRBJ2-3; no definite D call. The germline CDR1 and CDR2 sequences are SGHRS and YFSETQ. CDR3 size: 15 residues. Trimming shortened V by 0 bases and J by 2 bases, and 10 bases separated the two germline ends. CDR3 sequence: CASSLDGNPTDTQYF. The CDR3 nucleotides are TGCGCCAGCAGCTTGGACGGCAACCCCACAGATACGCAGTATTTT.

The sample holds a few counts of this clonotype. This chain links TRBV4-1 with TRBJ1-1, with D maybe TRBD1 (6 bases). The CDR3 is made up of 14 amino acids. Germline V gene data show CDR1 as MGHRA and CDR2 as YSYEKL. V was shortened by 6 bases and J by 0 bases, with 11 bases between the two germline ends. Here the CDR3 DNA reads TGCGCCAGCAGTCGGACAGATATGAACACTGAAGCTTTCTTT. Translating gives CASSRTDMNTEAFF.